This T cell receptor (beta chain) is from a study of cytomegalovirus exposure and HLA in healthy donors. About the research overall: For the roughly 400 genotyped donors, roughly 80% fell within the Caucasian-associated ancestry cluster.

Study-wide findings and caveats: It was likely that a cluster of highly shared sequence variants was a sequencing artifact. There were 150 or so TCR beta chains listed as cytomegalovirus-associated. Later analysis associated a missense DCLRE1C variant with TCR beta V- and J-gene trimming.

Comments on this clone: Its specificity is not known.

This PCR relied on a set of 60 Vbeta primers and 13 Jbeta primers. The table came from immunoSEQ multiplex PCR; TCRdb's copy has only in-frame clones and leaves some out. Of 120,000 to 150,000 clones in the sample, around three quarters were seen once. CDR1 is SGHRS and CDR2 is YFSETQ in the germline V gene. The CDR3 has 15 amino acids. V shed 7 bases, J shed 0 bases, and the junction held 4 bases outside the gene matches. Sequenced: PBMCs. The chain employs TRBV5-1 and TRBJ2-6; the match to TRBD1 covers 7 bases. This TCR was recovered from a middle-aged woman in good health and CMV-seronegative. DNA of the CDR3: TGCGCCAGCGGGACAGCTATCTCTGGGGCCAACGTCCTGACTTTC. Amino acid sequence: CASGTAISGANVLTF.